This T cell receptor (beta chain) was sequenced for a study of blood T cell repertoires in COVID-19. Study context: There were acute and convalescent COVID-19 samples, and they came from the United States, Italy and Spain. Sources were T cells, B-cell-depleted T cells, or PBMCs; the material itself was cDNA or gDNA.

In the source study's methods: Amplified reference gene primers provided the basis for estimating nucleated cell counts. Measured with immunoSEQ multiplex PCR; TCRdb has only the in-frame clones, and not every one. V and J calls and clone size come straight from that table; D and trimming were deduced from the DNA. The repertoire holds more than 200,000 clones, with 80% to 90% as singletons. V dropped 2 bases and J dropped 8; count of bases not matched to a gene: 4. This CDR3 region has 16 residues. Per germline, CDR1 KGHDR and CDR2 SFDVKD. This clonotype was sampled from a young man with active or convalescent COVID-19. Source material: peripheral blood. This chain links TRBV24-1 with TRBJ2-1, with 14 bases that match TRBD2. The CDR3 loop reads CATSDSGLAGVHEQFF. The CDR3 coding sequence is TGTGCCACCAGTGATTCGGGACTAGCGGGGGTTCATGAGCAGTTCTTC.